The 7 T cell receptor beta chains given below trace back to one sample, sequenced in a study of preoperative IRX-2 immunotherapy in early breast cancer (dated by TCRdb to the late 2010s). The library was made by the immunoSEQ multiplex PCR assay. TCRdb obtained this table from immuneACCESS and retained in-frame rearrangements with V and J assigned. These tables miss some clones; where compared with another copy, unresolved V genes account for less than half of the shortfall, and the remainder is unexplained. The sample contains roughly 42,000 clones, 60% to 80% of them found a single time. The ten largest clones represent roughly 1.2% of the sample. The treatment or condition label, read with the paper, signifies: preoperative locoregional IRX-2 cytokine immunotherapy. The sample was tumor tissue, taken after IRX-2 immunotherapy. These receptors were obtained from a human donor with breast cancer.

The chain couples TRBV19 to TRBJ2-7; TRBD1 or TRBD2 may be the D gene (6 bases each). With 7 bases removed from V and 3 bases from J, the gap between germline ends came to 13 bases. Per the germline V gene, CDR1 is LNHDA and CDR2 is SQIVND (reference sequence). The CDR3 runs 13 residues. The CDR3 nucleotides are TGTGCCAGTAAACGAAGGGGGGACTACGAGCAGTACTTC. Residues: CASKRRGDYEQYF.

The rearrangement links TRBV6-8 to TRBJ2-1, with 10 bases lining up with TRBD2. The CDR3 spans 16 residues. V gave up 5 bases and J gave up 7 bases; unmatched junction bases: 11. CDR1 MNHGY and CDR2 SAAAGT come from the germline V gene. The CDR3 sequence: CASSAASGSMINEQFF. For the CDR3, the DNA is TGTGCCAGCAGTGCTGCTAGCGGGAGTATGATAAATGAGCAGTTCTTC.

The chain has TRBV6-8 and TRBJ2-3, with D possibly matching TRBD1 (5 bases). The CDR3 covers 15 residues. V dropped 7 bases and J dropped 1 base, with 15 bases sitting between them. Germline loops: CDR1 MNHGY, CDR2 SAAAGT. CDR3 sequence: CASILLQACTDTQYF. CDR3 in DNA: TGTGCCAGCATCCTGCTACAGGCCTGCACAGATACGCAGTATTTT.

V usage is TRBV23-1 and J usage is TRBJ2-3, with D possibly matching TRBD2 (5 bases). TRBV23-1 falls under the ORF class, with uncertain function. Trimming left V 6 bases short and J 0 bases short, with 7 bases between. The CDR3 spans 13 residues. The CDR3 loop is CASSRTSTDTQYF. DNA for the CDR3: TGCGCCAGCAGCCGGACTAGCACAGATACGCAGTATTTT.

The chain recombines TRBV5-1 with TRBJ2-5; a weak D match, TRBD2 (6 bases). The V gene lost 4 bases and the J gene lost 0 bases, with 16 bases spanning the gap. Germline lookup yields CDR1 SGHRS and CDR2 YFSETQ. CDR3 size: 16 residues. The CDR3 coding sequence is TGCGCCAGCAGCCCGGGGACTGCCCGAGACCAAGAGACCCAGTACTTC. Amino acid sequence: CASSPGTARDQETQYF.

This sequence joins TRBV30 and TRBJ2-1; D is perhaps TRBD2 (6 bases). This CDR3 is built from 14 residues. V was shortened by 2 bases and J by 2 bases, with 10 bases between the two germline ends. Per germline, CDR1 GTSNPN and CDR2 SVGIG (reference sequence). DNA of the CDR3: TGTGCCTGGAGTATGCTAGCGCCCTACAATGAGCAGTTCTTC. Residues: CAWSMLAPYNEQFF.

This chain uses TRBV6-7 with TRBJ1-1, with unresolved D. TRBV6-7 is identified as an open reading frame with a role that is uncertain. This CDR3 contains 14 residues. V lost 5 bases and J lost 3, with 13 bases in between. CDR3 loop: CASSELRRDTEAFF. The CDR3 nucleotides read TGTGCCAGCAGTGAACTGCGGAGGGACACTGAAGCTTTCTTT.